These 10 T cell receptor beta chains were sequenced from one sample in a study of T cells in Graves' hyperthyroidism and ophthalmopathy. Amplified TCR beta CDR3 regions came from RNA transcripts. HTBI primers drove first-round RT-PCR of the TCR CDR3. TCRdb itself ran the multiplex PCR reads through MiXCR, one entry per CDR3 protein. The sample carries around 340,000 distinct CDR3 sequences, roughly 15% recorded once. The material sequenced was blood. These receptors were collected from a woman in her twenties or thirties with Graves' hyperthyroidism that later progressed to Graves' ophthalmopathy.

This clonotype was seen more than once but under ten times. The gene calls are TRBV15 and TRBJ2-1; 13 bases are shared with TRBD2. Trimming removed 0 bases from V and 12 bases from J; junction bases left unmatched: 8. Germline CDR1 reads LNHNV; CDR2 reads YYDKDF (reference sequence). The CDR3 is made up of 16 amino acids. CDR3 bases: TGTGCCACCAGCAGAGATCGGACTAGCGGGAGAGGATGGCAGTTCTTC. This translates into CATSRDRTSGRGWQFF. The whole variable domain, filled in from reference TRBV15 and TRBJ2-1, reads DAMVIQNPRYQVTQFGKPVTLSCSQTLNHNVMYWYQQKSSQAPKLLFHYYDKDFNNEADTPDNFQSRRPNTSFCFLDIRSPGLGDTAMYLCATSRDRTSGRGWQFFGPGTRLTVL.

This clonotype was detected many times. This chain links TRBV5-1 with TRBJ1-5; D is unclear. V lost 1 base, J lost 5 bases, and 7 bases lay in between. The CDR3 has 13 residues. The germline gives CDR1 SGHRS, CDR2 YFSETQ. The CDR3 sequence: CASSLSGDQPQHF. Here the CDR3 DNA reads TGCGCCAGCAGCTTGTCCGGAGATCAGCCCCAGCATTTT.

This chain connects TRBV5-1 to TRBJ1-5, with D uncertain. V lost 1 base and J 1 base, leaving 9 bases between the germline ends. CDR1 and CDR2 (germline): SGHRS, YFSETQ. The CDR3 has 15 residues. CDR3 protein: CASSLYPQSNQPQHF. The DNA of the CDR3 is TGCGCCAGCAGCTTGTATCCCCAGAGCAATCAGCCCCAGCATTTT. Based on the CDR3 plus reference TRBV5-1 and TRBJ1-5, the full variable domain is KAGVTQTPRYLIKTRGQQVTLSCSPISGHRSVSWYQQTPGQGLQFLFEYFSETQRNKGNFPGRFSGRQFSNSRSEMNVSTLELGDSALYLCASSLYPQSNQPQHFGDGTRLSIL.

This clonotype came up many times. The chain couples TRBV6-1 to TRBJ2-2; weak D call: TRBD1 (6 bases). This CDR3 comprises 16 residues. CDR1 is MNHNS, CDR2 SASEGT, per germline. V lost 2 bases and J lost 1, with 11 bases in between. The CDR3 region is CASSESGARNTGELFF. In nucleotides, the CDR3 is TGTGCCAGCAGTGAATCAGGGGCCAGGAACACCGGGGAGCTGTTTTTT.

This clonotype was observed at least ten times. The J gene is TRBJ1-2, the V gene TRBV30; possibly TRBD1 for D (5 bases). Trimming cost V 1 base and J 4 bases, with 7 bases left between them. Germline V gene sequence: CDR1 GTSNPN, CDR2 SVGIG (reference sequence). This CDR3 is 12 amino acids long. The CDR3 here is CAWSEGTYGYTF. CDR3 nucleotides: TGTGCCTGGAGTGAAGGGACCTATGGCTACACCTTC.

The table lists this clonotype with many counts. The CDR3 sequence: CASSDAGVAKNIQYF. The CDR3 DNA follows: TGTGCCAGCAGTGATGCAGGGGTCGCCAAAAACATTCAGTACTTC. The chain uses TRBV2 and TRBJ2-4; TRBD1 might be the D (6 bases). The CDR3 covers 15 residues. Germline V gives CDR1 SNHLY, CDR2 FYNNEI. Trimming pared 3 bases from V and 1 base from J, leaving 10 bases between.

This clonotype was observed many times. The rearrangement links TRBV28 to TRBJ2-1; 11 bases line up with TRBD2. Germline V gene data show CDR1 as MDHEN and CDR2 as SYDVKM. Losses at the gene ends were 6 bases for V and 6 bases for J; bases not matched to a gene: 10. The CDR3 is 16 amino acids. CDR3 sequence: CASRNSGGAGSNEQFF. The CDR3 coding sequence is TGTGCCAGCAGGAATAGCGGGGGGGCCGGCAGCAATGAGCAGTTCTTC.

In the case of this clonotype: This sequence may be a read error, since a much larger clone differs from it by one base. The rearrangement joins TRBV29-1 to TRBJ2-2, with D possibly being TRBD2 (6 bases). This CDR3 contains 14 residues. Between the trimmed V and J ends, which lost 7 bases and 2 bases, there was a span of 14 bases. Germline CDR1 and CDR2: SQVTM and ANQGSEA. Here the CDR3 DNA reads TGCAGCGCCGGCGCGGGGCCTAACACCGGGGAGCTGTTTTTT. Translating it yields CSAGAGPNTGELFF.

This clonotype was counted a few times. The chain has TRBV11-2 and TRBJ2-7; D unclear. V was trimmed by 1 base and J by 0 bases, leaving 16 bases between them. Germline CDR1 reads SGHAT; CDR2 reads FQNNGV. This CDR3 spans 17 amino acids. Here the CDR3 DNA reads TGTGCCAGCAGCTTAGCCAGATACTACTCTAGCTCCTACGAGCAGTACTTC. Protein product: CASSLARYYSSSYEQYF.

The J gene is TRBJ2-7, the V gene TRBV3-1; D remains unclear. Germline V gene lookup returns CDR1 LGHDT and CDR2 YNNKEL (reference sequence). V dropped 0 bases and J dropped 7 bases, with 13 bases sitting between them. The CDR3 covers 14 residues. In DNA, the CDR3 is TGTGCCAGCAGCCAAGACGCCGTTTTAGATGAGCAGTACTTC. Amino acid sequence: CASSQDAVLDEQYF.